This T cell receptor (beta chain) was found in a study of OX40 agonist ivuxolimab in advanced cancers. Some clones are missing from TCRdb's copy, which holds only in-frame ones; the method was immunoSEQ multiplex PCR. This sample has about 61,000 clones, with approximately 82% found just once. This CDR3 is 15 amino acids long. The V gene end was trimmed by 6 bases and the J gene end by 4 bases; junction bases not matched to a gene: 3. Germline V gene data show CDR1 as MDHEN and CDR2 as SYDVKM. This material consisted of CD4+ or CD8+ T cells sorted from blood, taken in a trial of the OX40 agonist ivuxolimab. The sequence was collected from an adult with an advanced solid tumor such as melanoma, head and neck, liver or kidney cancer. This chain uses TRBV28 with TRBJ2-1; 13 bases align to TRBD2. In DNA form, the CDR3 reads TGTGCCAGCAGACTGGGACTAGCGGGATACAATGAGCAGTTCTTC. Translation gives CASRLGLAGYNEQFF. Full variable domain (missing parts from reference TRBV28 and TRBJ2-1): DVKVTQSSRYLVKRTGEKVFLECVQDMDHENMFWYRQDPGLGLRLIYFSYDVKMKEKGDIPEGYSVSREKKERFSLILESASTNQTSMYLCASRLGLAGYNEQFFGPGTRLTVL.